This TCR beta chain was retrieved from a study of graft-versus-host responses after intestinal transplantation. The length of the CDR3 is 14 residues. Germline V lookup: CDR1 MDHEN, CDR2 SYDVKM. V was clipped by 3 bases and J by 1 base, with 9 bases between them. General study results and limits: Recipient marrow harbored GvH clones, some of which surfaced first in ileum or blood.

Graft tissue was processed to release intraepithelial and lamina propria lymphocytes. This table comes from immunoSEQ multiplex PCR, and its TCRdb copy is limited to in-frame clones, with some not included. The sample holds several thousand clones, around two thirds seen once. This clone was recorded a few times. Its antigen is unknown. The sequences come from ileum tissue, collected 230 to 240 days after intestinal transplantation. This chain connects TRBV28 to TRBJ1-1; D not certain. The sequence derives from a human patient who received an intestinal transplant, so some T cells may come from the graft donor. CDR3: CASSFPRPNTEAFF. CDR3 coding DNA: TGTGCCAGCAGTTTCCCACGGCCGAACACTGAAGCTTTCTTT.